These T cell receptor beta chains were read from a single sample in a study of cytomegalovirus exposure and HLA in healthy donors. Profiling relied on immunoSEQ multiplex PCR, and the TCRdb table lists in-frame clones only, not all of them. The sample has 130,000 to 150,000 clones, about three quarters seen once. The material sequenced was PBMCs. The receptors were sampled from a male donor in good health and CMV-seronegative. The CDR3 runs from the conserved cysteine through the conserved F or W. Fields, in order: CDR3 protein, D gene, V gene, clone size. The D gene is left open where the match is weak. Only some rows state a clone size, as once, few, many or a class for expanded clones.

cdr3_aa: CSVELAGGPFLYNEQFF
d_call: TRBD2
v_call: TRBV29-1
clone_size: few

cdr3_aa: CASSIRPGTGDEKLFF
d_call: TRBD1
v_call: TRBV19
clone_size: once

cdr3_aa: CASSIDEVNEQFF
d_call: .
v_call: TRBV19
clone_size: .

cdr3_aa: CSVEGQGQFETQYF
d_call: .
v_call: TRBV29-1
clone_size: .

cdr3_aa: CSASAGQSFF
d_call: TRBD1
v_call: TRBV20-1
clone_size: .

cdr3_aa: CAWSRDSNTEAFF
d_call: .
v_call: TRBV30
clone_size: once

cdr3_aa: CAISESKAGVARNSYNEQFF
d_call: TRBD2
v_call: TRBV10-3
clone_size: .

cdr3_aa: CSVDLGLEETQYF
d_call: TRBD2
v_call: TRBV29-1
clone_size: few

cdr3_aa: CASSRTGGSSYNEQFF
d_call: TRBD2
v_call: TRBV5-1
clone_size: .

cdr3_aa: CAISGAGSDIQYF
d_call: .
v_call: TRBV10-3
clone_size: .

cdr3_aa: CASSPQPRSEAFF
d_call: .
v_call: TRBV19
clone_size: .

cdr3_aa: CASSETGSGYTF
d_call: .
v_call: TRBV6-5
clone_size: .

cdr3_aa: CATIGQANTEAFF
d_call: .
v_call: TRBV6-5
clone_size: .

cdr3_aa: CASSKFQFWASRLAGINEQFF
d_call: .
v_call: TRBV21-1
clone_size: .

cdr3_aa: CASSEGRSSGGGEKLFF
d_call: TRBD1
v_call: TRBV6-1
clone_size: few

cdr3_aa: CASSRGRSRTEAFF
d_call: .
v_call: TRBV11-3
clone_size: once

cdr3_aa: CASSYSTGTANTEAFF
d_call: TRBD1
v_call: TRBV6-5
clone_size: .

cdr3_aa: CASSLKGGGNIQYF
d_call: .
v_call: TRBV7-2
clone_size: .

cdr3_aa: CASSLMPGDTQYF
d_call: .
v_call: TRBV5-1
clone_size: .

cdr3_aa: CASSRDSSSEFF
d_call: .
v_call: TRBV6-5
clone_size: .

cdr3_aa: CASSADSALNLHF
d_call: .
v_call: TRBV9
clone_size: .

cdr3_aa: CAISESTGAGELFF
d_call: TRBD1
v_call: TRBV10-3
clone_size: once